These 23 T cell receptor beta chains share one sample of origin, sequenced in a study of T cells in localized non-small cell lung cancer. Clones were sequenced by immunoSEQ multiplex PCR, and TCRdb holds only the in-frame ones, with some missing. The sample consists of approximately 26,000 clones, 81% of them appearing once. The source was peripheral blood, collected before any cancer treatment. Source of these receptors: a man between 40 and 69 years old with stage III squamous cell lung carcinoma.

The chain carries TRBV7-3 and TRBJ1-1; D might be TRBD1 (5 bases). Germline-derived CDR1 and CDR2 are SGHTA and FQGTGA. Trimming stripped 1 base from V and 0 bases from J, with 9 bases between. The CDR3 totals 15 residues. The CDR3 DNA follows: TGTGCCAGCAGCTTAAGCGGGGGACTGAACACTGAAGCTTTCTTT. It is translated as CASSLSGGLNTEAFF.

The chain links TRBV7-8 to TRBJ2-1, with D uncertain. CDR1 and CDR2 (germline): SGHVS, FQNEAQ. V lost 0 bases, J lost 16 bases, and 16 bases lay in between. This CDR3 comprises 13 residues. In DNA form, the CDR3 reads TGTGCCAGCAGCTTAGCGCAGAAAATGTTTGGATTCTTC. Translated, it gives CASSLAQKMFGFF.

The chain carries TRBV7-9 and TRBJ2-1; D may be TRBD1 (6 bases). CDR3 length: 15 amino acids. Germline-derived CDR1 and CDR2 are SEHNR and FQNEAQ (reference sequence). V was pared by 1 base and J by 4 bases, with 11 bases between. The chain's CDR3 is CASSLVARGYNEQFF. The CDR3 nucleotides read TGTGCCAGCAGCTTAGTAGCGAGGGGGTACAATGAGCAGTTCTTC.

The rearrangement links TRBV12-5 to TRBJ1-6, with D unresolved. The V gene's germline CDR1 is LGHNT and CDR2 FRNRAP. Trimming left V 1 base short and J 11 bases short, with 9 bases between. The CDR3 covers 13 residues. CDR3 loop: CASGLGGEAPLHF. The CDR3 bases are TGTGCTAGTGGTTTGGGCGGGGAAGCACCCCTCCACTTT.

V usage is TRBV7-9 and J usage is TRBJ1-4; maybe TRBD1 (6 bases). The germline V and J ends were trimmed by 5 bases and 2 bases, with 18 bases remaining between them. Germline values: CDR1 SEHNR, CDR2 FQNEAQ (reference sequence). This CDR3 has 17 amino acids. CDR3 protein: CASSPLQGRATNEKLFF. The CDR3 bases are TGTGCCAGCAGCCCTTTACAGGGTCGTGCTACTAATGAAAAACTGTTTTTT.

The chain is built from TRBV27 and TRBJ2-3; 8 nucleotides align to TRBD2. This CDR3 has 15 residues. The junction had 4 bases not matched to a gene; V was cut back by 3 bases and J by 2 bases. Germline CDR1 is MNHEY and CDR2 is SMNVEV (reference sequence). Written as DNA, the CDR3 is TGTGCCAGCAGTTTTAGCGGGGTGATCACAGATACGCAGTATTTT. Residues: CASSFSGVITDTQYF.

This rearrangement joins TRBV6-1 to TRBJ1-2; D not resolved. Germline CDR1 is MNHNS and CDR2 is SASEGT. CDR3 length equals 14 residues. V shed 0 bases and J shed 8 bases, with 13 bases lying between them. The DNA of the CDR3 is TGTGCCAGCAGTGAAGCACTTGAAGGTCGAGGCTACACCTTC. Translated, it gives CASSEALEGRGYTF.

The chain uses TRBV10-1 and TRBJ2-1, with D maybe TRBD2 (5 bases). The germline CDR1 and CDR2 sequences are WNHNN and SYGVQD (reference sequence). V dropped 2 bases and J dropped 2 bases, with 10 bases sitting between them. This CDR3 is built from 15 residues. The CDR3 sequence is CASSERGTTYNEQFF. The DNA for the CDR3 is TGCGCCAGCAGTGAGCGGGGAACTACCTACAATGAGCAGTTCTTC.

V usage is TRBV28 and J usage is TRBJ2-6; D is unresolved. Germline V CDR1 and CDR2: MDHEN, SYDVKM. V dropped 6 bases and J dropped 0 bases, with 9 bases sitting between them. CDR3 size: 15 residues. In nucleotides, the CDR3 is TGTGCCAGCAGCAAGTCCCACTCTGGGGCCAACGTCCTGACTTTC. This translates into CASSKSHSGANVLTF.

CDR3 in amino acids: CASSLPAGTSYEQYF. The CDR3 coding sequence is TGTGCCAGCAGTTTACCTGCCGGGACCTCCTACGAGCAGTACTTC. The chain links TRBV28 to TRBJ2-7; D might be TRBD1 or TRBD2, each matching 5 bases. The germline V gene has CDR1 MDHEN and CDR2 SYDVKM. The CDR3 extends over 15 amino acids. V was trimmed by 2 bases and J by 0 bases, leaving 11 bases between them.

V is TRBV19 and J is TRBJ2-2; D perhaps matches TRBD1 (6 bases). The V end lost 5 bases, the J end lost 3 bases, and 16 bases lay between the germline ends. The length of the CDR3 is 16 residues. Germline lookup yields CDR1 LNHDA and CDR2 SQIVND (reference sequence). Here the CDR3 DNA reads TGTGCCAGTAGTGGGCCGCAGGGGAAGTACACCGGGGAGCTGTTTTTT. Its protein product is CASSGPQGKYTGELFF. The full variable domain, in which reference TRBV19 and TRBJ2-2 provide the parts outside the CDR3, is DGGITQSPKYLFRKEGQNVTLSCEQNLNHDAMYWYRQDPGQGLRLIYYSQIVNDFQKGDIAEGYSVSREKKESFPLTVTSAQKNPTAFYLCASSGPQGKYTGELFFGEGSRLTVL.

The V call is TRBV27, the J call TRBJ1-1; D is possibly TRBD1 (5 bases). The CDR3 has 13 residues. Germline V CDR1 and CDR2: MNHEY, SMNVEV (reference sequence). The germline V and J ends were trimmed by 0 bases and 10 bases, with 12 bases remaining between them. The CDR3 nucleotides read TGTGCCAGCAGTTTATCGGCCGGGACCCGAGCTTTCTTT. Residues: CASSLSAGTRAFF.

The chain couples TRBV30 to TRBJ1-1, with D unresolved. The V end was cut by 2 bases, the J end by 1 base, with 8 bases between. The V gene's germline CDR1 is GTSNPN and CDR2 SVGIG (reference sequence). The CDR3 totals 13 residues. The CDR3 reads CAWSPIGNTEAFF. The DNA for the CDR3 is TGTGCCTGGAGTCCAATAGGGAACACTGAAGCTTTCTTT.

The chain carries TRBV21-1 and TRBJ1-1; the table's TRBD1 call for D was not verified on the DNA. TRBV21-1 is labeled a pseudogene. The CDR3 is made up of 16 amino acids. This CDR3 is CASSSDRGRGNTEAFF. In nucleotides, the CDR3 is TGTGCCAGCAGCTCGGACAGGGGGCGAGGGAACACTGAAGCTTTCTTT.

CDR3 coding DNA: TGCGCCAGCAGAGGACCACTTACCGACGAGCAGTACTTC. Translated: CASRGPLTDEQYF. The V and J genes are TRBV10-2 and TRBJ2-7; D is uncertain. Per germline, CDR1 WSHSY and CDR2 SAAADI. The CDR3 is made up of 13 amino acids. V lost 6 bases to trimming and J lost 5 bases, with 14 bases between them.

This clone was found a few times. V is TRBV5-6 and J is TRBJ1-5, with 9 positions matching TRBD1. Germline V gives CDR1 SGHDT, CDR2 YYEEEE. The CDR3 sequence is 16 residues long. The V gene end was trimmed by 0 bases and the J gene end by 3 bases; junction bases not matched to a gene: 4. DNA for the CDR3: TGTGCCAGCAGCTTGGGGGGGACAGGGATCAATCAGCCCCAGCATTTT. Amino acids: CASSLGGTGINQPQHF.

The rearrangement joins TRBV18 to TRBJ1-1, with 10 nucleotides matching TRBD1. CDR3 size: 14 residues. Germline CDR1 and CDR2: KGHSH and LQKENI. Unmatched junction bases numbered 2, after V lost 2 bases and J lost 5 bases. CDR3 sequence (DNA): TGTGCCAGCTCACCAAGACAGGGGGCGACTGAAGCTTTCTTT. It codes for CASSPRQGATEAFF. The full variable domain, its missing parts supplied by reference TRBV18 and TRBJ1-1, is NAGVMQNPRHLVRRRGQEARLRCSPMKGHSHVYWYRQLPEEGLKFMVYLQKENIIDESGMPKERFSAEFPKEGPSILRIQQVVRGDSAAYFCASSPRQGATEAFFGQGTRLTVV.

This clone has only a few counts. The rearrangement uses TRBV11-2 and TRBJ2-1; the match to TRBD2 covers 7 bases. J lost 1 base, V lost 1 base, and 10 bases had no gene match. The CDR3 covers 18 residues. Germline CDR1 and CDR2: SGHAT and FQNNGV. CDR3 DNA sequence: TGTGCCAGCAGCTTAGGTAGGAAGACTAGCTATTCCTACAATGAGCAGTTCTTC. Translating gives CASSLGRKTSYSYNEQFF.

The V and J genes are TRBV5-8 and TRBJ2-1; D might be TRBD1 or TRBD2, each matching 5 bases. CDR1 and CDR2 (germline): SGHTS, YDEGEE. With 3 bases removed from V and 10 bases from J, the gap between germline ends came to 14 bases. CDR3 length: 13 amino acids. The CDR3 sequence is CASSWGLVDEQFF. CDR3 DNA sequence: TGTGCCAGCAGCTGGGGGTTGGTAGACGAGCAGTTCTTC.

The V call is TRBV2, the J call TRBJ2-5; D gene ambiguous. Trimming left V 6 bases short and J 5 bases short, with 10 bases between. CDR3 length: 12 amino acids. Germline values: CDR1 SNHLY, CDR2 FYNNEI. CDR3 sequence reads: CASRQSFETQYF. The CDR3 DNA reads TGTGCCAGCAGGCAGAGTTTCGAGACCCAGTACTTC.

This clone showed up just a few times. CDR3 sequence reads: CASSNIDRSYTF. The CDR3, as DNA: TGTGCCAGCAGTAATATCGACAGGAGCTACACCTTC. This sequence joins TRBV2 and TRBJ1-2; TRBD1 might be the D (6 bases). Looked up from germline, CDR1 is SNHLY and CDR2 is FYNNEI. V lost 5 bases and J 9 bases, leaving 13 bases between the germline ends. The CDR3 length is 12 residues.

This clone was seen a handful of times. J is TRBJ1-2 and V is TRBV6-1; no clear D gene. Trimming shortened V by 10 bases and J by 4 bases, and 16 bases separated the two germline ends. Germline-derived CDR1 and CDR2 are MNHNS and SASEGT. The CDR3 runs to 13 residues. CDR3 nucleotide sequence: TGTGCCACCCCTGGTAGGTCGCTCTATGGCTACACCTTC. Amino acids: CATPGRSLYGYTF.

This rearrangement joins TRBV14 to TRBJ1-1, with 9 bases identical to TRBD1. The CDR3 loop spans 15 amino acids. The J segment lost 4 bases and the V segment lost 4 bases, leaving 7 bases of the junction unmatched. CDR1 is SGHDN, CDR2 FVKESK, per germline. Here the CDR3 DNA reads TGTGCCAGCAGCCCACTCCGGGACAGGGTCACTGAAGCTTTCTTT. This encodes CASSPLRDRVTEAFF.